Below are 23 T cell receptor beta chains sequenced from a single sample in a study of T cell repertoires in cytomegalovirus infection. For these TCRs, the target antigens are not known. Each CDR3 protein gets one entry after TCRdb re-called the reads with MiXCR. The table shows 600,000 to 700,000 distinct CDR3 sequences, with about 33% occurring only once. The sequencing here drew on cultured PBMCs, taken from culture after CMV antigen stimulation. The receptors stem from a human donor in good health (CMV status not recorded). Some clones in this sample may be carry-over from other donors' samples.

This clonotype occurred a few times. J is TRBJ1-3 and V is TRBV28; D remains ambiguous. Trimming took 6 bases from V and 0 from J, leaving 12 bases between them. In germline, CDR1 is MDHEN, CDR2 SYDVKM. This CDR3 is 15 amino acids long. The CDR3 DNA reads as TGTGCCAGCAGGACATCAGGACCCTCTGGAAACACCATATATTTT. It yields the protein CASRTSGPSGNTIYF.

The V call is TRBV20-1, the J call TRBJ2-7; 7 positions agree with TRBD2. V lost 3 bases and J lost 1; bases outside the gene matches: 0. Germline V gene data show CDR1 as DFQATT and CDR2 as SNEGSKA (reference sequence). The CDR3 loop spans 12 amino acids. As DNA, the CDR3 is TGCAGTGCTAGGGGGGGGTCCTACGAGCAGTACTTC. It specifies CSARGGSYEQYF.

This clonotype was counted many times. V usage is TRBV7-8 and J usage is TRBJ2-7, with 10 bases identical to TRBD1. The germline gives CDR1 SGHVS, CDR2 FQNEAQ. V lost 7 bases to trimming and J lost 5 bases; unmatched junction nucleotides: 11. The CDR3 consists of 15 residues. CDR3 loop: CASTVRDRGSDEQYF. In nucleotides, the CDR3 is TGTGCCAGCACCGTCCGGGACAGGGGTTCGGACGAGCAGTACTTC.

This chain links TRBV10-3 with TRBJ1-5; D remains unclear. Trimming removed 3 bases from V and 2 bases from J, with 8 bases in between. There are 14 residues in the CDR3. Germline-derived CDR1 and CDR2 are ENHRY and SYGVKD. The CDR3 sequence is CAISESERNQPQHF. The CDR3 bases are TGTGCCATCAGTGAATCGGAGCGCAATCAGCCCCAGCATTTT.

V is TRBV20-1 and J is TRBJ2-3, with a weak D call TRBD2 (6 bases). V was shortened by 6 bases and J by 5 bases, with 12 bases between the two germline ends. CDR3 length: 12 residues. Germline CDR1 is DFQATT and CDR2 is SNEGSKA (reference sequence). The CDR3 region is CSAREYGDTQYF. DNA for the CDR3: TGCAGTGCACGGGAGTACGGAGATACGCAGTATTTT.

This clonotype was seen a handful of times. The chain combines TRBV4-3 with TRBJ1-1; D call uncertain. V lost 2 bases and J 5 bases, leaving 12 bases between the germline ends. The V gene's germline CDR1 is LGHNA and CDR2 YSLEER. CDR3 length equals 14 residues. CDR3 protein: CASSQRPGRTEAFF. CDR3 nucleotide sequence: TGCGCCAGCAGCCAAAGGCCGGGGAGGACTGAAGCTTTCTTT.

The rearrangement links TRBV7-2 to TRBJ2-4; 8 positions agree with TRBD1. V shed 4 bases and J 6 bases; nucleotides not matched to a gene: 5. The CDR3 loop spans 14 amino acids. Germline V gene data show CDR1 as SGHTA and CDR2 as FQGNSA. CDR3 nucleotides: TGTGCCAGCAGCTCCGGGACAGGACGAAACATTCAGTACTTC. This sequence encodes CASSSGTGRNIQYF. The variable domain in full, with the rest retrieved from reference TRBV7-2 and TRBJ2-4, is GAGVSQSPSNKVTEKGKDVELRCDPISGHTALYWYRQSLGQGLEFLIYFQGNSAPDKSGLPSDRFSAERTGGSVSTLTIQRTQQEDSAVYLCASSSGTGRNIQYFGAGTRLSVL.

The chain links TRBV7-2 to TRBJ2-5, with a weak D call TRBD1 (6 bases). Trimming removed 2 bases from V and 2 bases from J, with 15 bases in between. In germline, CDR1 is SGHTA, CDR2 FQGNSA. This CDR3 is 16 amino acids long. CDR3 DNA sequence: TGTGCCAGCAGCTTAAGGACAGCCCTACGACAAGAGACCCAGTACTTC. Translated, it gives CASSLRTALRQETQYF.

This clonotype was counted only a few times. The chain joins TRBV29-1 to TRBJ2-1; perhaps D is TRBD1 or TRBD2 (5 bases each). Trimming removed 6 bases at V and 6 bases at J, with 15 bases between. From germline, CDR1 is SQVTM and CDR2 ANQGSEA. This CDR3 spans 13 amino acids. CDR3 nucleotide sequence: TGCAGCGTAGACCTAGTTGGGGGCAATGAGCAGTTCTTC. The encoded protein is CSVDLVGGNEQFF.

The chain employs TRBV27 and TRBJ2-2; TRBD1 matches at 10 bases. The length of the CDR3 is 16 residues. The J segment lost 8 bases and the V segment lost 4 bases, leaving 10 bases of the junction unmatched. Germline V gives CDR1 MNHEY, CDR2 SMNVEV (reference sequence). CDR3 region: CASSSVRDRGVGELFF. In DNA form, the CDR3 reads TGTGCCAGCAGTTCCGTCCGGGACAGGGGAGTAGGGGAGCTGTTTTTT.

There are a few counts of this clonotype. The V and J genes are TRBV7-9 and TRBJ2-3, with TRBD2 identical over 13 bases. Trimming took 4 bases from V and 2 from J; bases not matched to a gene: 3. Germline V lookup: CDR1 SEHNR, CDR2 FQNEAQ (reference sequence). The CDR3 is 16 residues long. As DNA, the CDR3 is TGTGCCAGCAGCTCGGGACTAGCGGGGCTCACAGATACGCAGTATTTT. It encodes CASSSGLAGLTDTQYF. Full variable domain (rest looked up from reference TRBV7-9 and TRBJ2-3): DTGVSQNPRHKITKRGQNVTFRCDPISEHNRLYWYRQTLGQGPEFLTYFQNEAQLEKSRLLSDRFSAERPKGSFSTLEIQRTEQGDSAMYLCASSSGLAGLTDTQYFGPGTRLTVL.

This clonotype appeared a few times. The rearrangement uses TRBV2 and TRBJ2-5, with 16 bases matching TRBD2. The CDR3 totals 17 residues. The V gene's germline CDR1 is SNHLY and CDR2 FYNNEI. The trim removed 10 bases at V and 6 bases at J, leaving 14 bases unmatched. This chain's CDR3 is CANDPGTSGGAVKTQYF. The CDR3, as DNA: TGTGCCAACGACCCAGGGACTAGCGGGGGGGCAGTGAAGACCCAGTACTTC.

The CDR3 spells CASRPTVPYGYTF. CDR3 bases: TGTGCCAGCAGGCCGACGGTACCCTATGGCTACACCTTC. The V call is TRBV6-8, the J call TRBJ1-2; unclear D gene. V lost 6 bases, J lost 4 bases, and 12 bases lay in between. The germline CDR1 and CDR2 sequences are MNHGY and SAAAGT. The CDR3 consists of 13 residues.

This clonotype was observed a few times. The chain couples TRBV7-6 to TRBJ2-5, with D perhaps being TRBD1 or TRBD2 (5 bases each). Trimming took off 5 bases at V and 4 bases at J, with 11 bases between the two ends. Germline V lookup: CDR1 SGHVS, CDR2 FNYEAQ. This CDR3 is built from 13 residues. The CDR3 sequence: CASSLRDGETQYF. The CDR3 nucleotides read TGTGCCAGCAGCCTCCGGGACGGAGAGACCCAGTACTTC. Together with reference TRBV7-6 and TRBJ2-5, the CDR3 gives the full variable domain: GAGVSQSPRYKVTKRGQDVALRCDPISGHVSLYWYRQALGQGPEFLTYFNYEAQQDKSGLPNDRFSAERPEGSISTLTIQRTEQRDSAMYRCASSLRDGETQYFGPGTRLLVL.

This chain joins TRBV12-3 or TRBV12-4 and TRBJ1-1; perhaps TRBD1 as D (6 bases). Trimming took 9 bases from V and 1 from J, leaving 15 bases between them. This CDR3 is 14 amino acids long. This CDR3 reads CASNRDASNTEAFF. CDR3 sequence (DNA): TGTGCCAGTAACAGGGACGCATCGAACACTGAAGCTTTCTTT.

J is TRBJ1-4 and V is TRBV15; D call uncertain. Germline CDR1 is LNHNV and CDR2 is YYDKDF (reference sequence). V was clipped by 0 bases and J by 8 bases, with 10 bases between them. The CDR3 totals 14 residues. In DNA, the CDR3 is TGTGCCACCAGCAGAGATAGGGCAGGAGAAAAACTGTTTTTT. This encodes CATSRDRAGEKLFF.

This clonotype was picked up a small number of times. This rearrangement joins TRBV6-5 to TRBJ2-3; D call uncertain. CDR3 length equals 13 residues. V was shortened by 6 bases and J by 0 bases, with 7 bases between the two germline ends. Germline V gene lookup returns CDR1 MNHEY and CDR2 SVGAGI. DNA for the CDR3: TGTGCCAGCAGAACCAGGAGCACAGATACGCAGTATTTT. Protein sequence: CASRTRSTDTQYF.

Details on this clonotype: This may arise from a read error, as a much more abundant clone is one base away. This chain joins TRBV7-2 and TRBJ2-1, with D perhaps TRBD1 (5 bases). The CDR3 covers 13 residues. Germline V gene lookup returns CDR1 SGHTA and CDR2 FQGNSA. CDR3 loop: CANSLGRVYEQFF. Here the CDR3 DNA reads TGTGCCAACAGCCTCGGCAGGGTGTATGAGCAGTTCTTC.

At least ten counts were recorded for this clonotype. The V and J genes are TRBV7-2 and TRBJ2-1, with D unclear. The V end lost 1 base, the J end lost 7 bases, and 8 bases lay between the germline ends. The CDR3 sequence is 13 residues long. Germline CDR1 is SGHTA and CDR2 is FQGNSA. The CDR3 reads CASSLGLLNEQFF. The CDR3 DNA reads as TGTGCCAGCAGCTTAGGCCTATTGAATGAGCAGTTCTTC.

This chain uses TRBV5-1 with TRBJ2-5; D remains unclear. The CDR3 sequence is 13 residues long. Germline V lookup: CDR1 SGHRS, CDR2 YFSETQ. The V end lost 2 bases, the J end lost 5 bases, and 10 bases lay between the germline ends. CDR3 nucleotide sequence: TGCGCCAGCAGCTTTGGCAGCGAGGAGACCCAGTACTTC. This translates into CASSFGSEETQYF.

Written as DNA, the CDR3 is TGTGCCAGCAGCGGCCCAACAATTCCTGGGGAGACCCAGTACTTC. This codes for CASSGPTIPGETQYF. The chain is built from TRBV7-9 and TRBJ2-5; D gene ambiguous. The CDR3 runs 15 residues. Germline V lookup: CDR1 SEHNR, CDR2 FQNEAQ (reference sequence). The V gene lost 5 bases and the J gene lost 5 bases, with 18 bases spanning the gap.

The V gene is TRBV6-2 or TRBV6-3, the J gene TRBJ1-5; perhaps TRBD1 as D (6 bases). The CDR3 covers 17 residues. Trimming removed 5 bases from V and 5 bases from J, with 22 bases in between. Germline CDR1 and CDR2: MNHEY and SVGEGT. The CDR3 spells CASSPRGMKQGHQPQHF. For the CDR3, the DNA is TGTGCCAGCAGTCCTCGAGGCATGAAACAGGGACATCAGCCCCAGCATTTT.

The V call is TRBV24-1, the J call TRBJ2-4; 7 bases align to TRBD1. CDR1 and CDR2 (germline): KGHDR, SFDVKD. V trimming: 4 bases; J trimming: 4 bases; junction bases outside the gene matches: 12. The CDR3 sequence is 17 residues long. The CDR3 is CATSDIGTVGEKNIQYF. In DNA form, the CDR3 reads TGTGCCACCAGTGACATCGGGACAGTCGGGGAAAAAAACATTCAGTACTTC.